These 12 T cell receptor beta chains were sequenced from one sample in a study of T cell responses to AZD1222 COVID-19 vaccine. The method was immunoSEQ multiplex PCR; TCRdb's version includes in-frame clones alone and lacks a portion of them. Among tens of thousands of clones listed, 87% were seen once. The source was peripheral blood, collected 28 days after the second AZD1222 dose. These receptors were taken from an adult who received the AZD1222 COVID-19 vaccine.

Here the CDR3 DNA reads TGCGCCAGCAGCCCAGGGGTAAGTGGCGATCAGCCCCAGCATTTT. As protein: CASSPGVSGDQPQHF. This chain joins TRBV5-1 and TRBJ1-5, with a tentative D call TRBD1 (6 bases). CDR3 length: 15 amino acids. Trimming cost V 4 bases and J 5 bases, with 16 bases left between them. Per the germline V gene, CDR1 is SGHRS and CDR2 is YFSETQ.

This clone was counted once. V usage is TRBV10-1 and J usage is TRBJ2-5; 10 bases agree with TRBD2. The junction had 6 bases not matched to a gene; V was cut back by 3 bases and J by 5 bases. This CDR3 is built from 15 residues. CDR1 is WNHNN and CDR2 is SYGVQD in the germline V gene (reference sequence). The CDR3: CASSERLAGVETQYF. CDR3 DNA: TGCGCCAGCAGTGAACGGCTAGCGGGAGTGGAGACCCAGTACTTC.

The chain joins TRBV6-5 to TRBJ1-2; D not certain. CDR1 is MNHEY, CDR2 SVGAGI, per germline. This CDR3 has 15 amino acids. V lost 0 bases, J lost 0 bases, and 8 bases lay in between. CDR3 DNA sequence: TGTGCCAGCAGTTACTCGCCAGCTTCTAACTATGGCTACACCTTC. Encoded protein: CASSYSPASNYGYTF.

This sequence joins TRBV28 and TRBJ2-3; 7 nucleotides match TRBD2. The trim removed 2 bases at V and 6 bases at J, leaving 8 bases unmatched. The CDR3 covers 15 residues. From germline, CDR1 is MDHEN and CDR2 SYDVKM. CDR3 nucleotide sequence: TGTGCCAGCAGTTTAACCAGCGGGGCCAGGGATACGCAGTATTTT. Its protein is CASSLTSGARDTQYF.

The chain links TRBV7-9 to TRBJ2-6; 7 bases align to TRBD1. Germline V CDR1 and CDR2: SEHNR, FQNEAQ (reference sequence). The CDR3 totals 16 residues. J was trimmed by 0 bases and V by 6 bases; bases with no gene match: 5. CDR3 region: CASSLYRGSGANVLTF. The CDR3 nucleotides read TGTGCCAGCAGTTTGTACAGGGGCTCTGGGGCCAACGTCCTGACTTTC.

The chain recombines TRBV30 with TRBJ1-5, with D possibly matching TRBD1 (6 bases). V was trimmed by 4 bases and J by 6 bases, leaving 13 bases between them. The CDR3 contains 13 residues. From germline, CDR1 is GTSNPN and CDR2 SVGIG (reference sequence). CDR3 in DNA: TGTGCCTGGAATGAACAGGGCGGTCAGCCCCAGCATTTT. It translates to CAWNEQGGQPQHF.

This clone is a singleton in its sample. This chain joins TRBV19 and TRBJ1-2; D gene unclear. The V gene lost 0 bases and the J gene lost 1 base, with 18 bases spanning the gap. Germline V gene sequence: CDR1 LNHDA, CDR2 SQIVND (reference sequence). The CDR3 consists of 18 residues. The CDR3: CASSIDLPTDLRNYGYTF. CDR3 in DNA: TGTGCCAGTAGTATAGATCTACCAACGGACCTTCGTAACTATGGCTACACCTTC.

The chain uses TRBV6-5 and TRBJ1-6; 8 nucleotides line up with TRBD1. Germline V gives CDR1 MNHEY, CDR2 SVGAGI. Germline trimming cut 7 bases from V and 8 bases from J; bases unmatched to any gene: 7. The CDR3 is 14 amino acids. CDR3 amino acids: CASTQTGAYSPLHF. The CDR3 nucleotides read TGTGCCAGCACCCAGACAGGGGCTTATTCACCCCTCCACTTT.

The chain couples TRBV6-2 or TRBV6-3 to TRBJ1-2; D gene ambiguous. V lost 0 bases, J lost 2 bases, and 22 bases lay in between. The CDR3 contains 19 residues. Germline V gives CDR1 MNHEY, CDR2 SVGEGT. CDR3 in DNA: TGTGCCAGCAGTTACTCGGTTACCTCCTTTCATAGATACAACTATGGCTACACCTTC. Translated: CASSYSVTSFHRYNYGYTF.

The J gene is TRBJ2-1, the V gene TRBV7-2; D is uncertain. Trimming shortened V by 5 bases and J by 0 bases, and 8 bases separated the two germline ends. Germline CDR1 SGHTA, CDR2 FQGNSA. This CDR3 region has 14 residues. The CDR3 loop reads CASSQDPSYNEQFF. The DNA of the CDR3 is TGTGCCAGCAGCCAGGACCCCTCCTACAATGAGCAGTTCTTC.

This clone was seen once. The chain links TRBV6-5 to TRBJ2-3; 7 bases fit TRBD2. V was pared by 8 bases and J by 4 bases, with 9 bases of the junction left unmatched. This CDR3 has 14 amino acids. Looked up from germline, CDR1 is MNHEY and CDR2 is SVGAGI. In nucleotides, the CDR3 is TGTGCCAGCTCCCTGGGGGGGAGAGCAGATACGCAGTATTTT. It specifies CASSLGGRADTQYF.

V usage is TRBV29-1 and J usage is TRBJ2-7; D is unresolved. V was cut by 4 bases and J by 1 base, with 8 bases left in between. This CDR3 comprises 12 residues. The V gene's germline CDR1 is SQVTM and CDR2 ANQGSEA. In DNA, the CDR3 is TGCAGCGTTGTACCAGTTTCCTACGAGCAGTACTTC. Translating gives CSVVPVSYEQYF.